A selection of T cell receptor beta chains follows, all from one sample in a study of shared clonotypes between healthy human individuals. TCRdb's table, derived via immunoSEQ multiplex PCR, lists solely in-frame clones and lacks some. The sample holds some 740,000 clones; 90% to 95% are singletons and the top ten take more than 20%. Material: naive CD8+ T cells sorted from blood. The source of these receptors is a man aged 25-40 years in good health. Each CDR3 is given with its conserved first and last residue. The order of the fields is J gene, clone size, D gene, V gene, CDR3 DNA, CDR3 protein. D genes are given only for firm matches. The size of a clone is reported for some rows only, either as once, few or many, or as a class for expanded clones.

>TRBJ2-7|few|.|TRBV5-4
TGTGCCAGCAGCCGTGATGTCGTCAGGGAAGTCTTC
CASSRDVVREVF
>TRBJ2-1|.|TRBD2|TRBV4-3
TGCGCCAGCAGCCACGGACTAGCGGGAGGGTTAGGCTACAATGAGCAGTTCTTC
CASSHGLAGGLGYNEQFF
>TRBJ1-5|.|.|TRBV5-5
TGTGCCAGCAGCTTGGAACAGCACAATCAGCCCCAGCATTTT
CASSLEQHNQPQHF
>TRBJ2-1|.|TRBD2|TRBV7-9
TGTGCCAGCAGCCCCTTAGCGGGAGGGATAGAGGAGCAGTTCTTC
CASSPLAGGIEEQFF
>TRBJ2-1|.|.|TRBV19
TGTGCCAGTAGTATAGAACAGGGACCCAATGAGCAGTTCTTC
CASSIEQGPNEQFF
>TRBJ2-1|.|TRBD2|TRBV7-9
TGTGCCAGCAGCCCTCGGACTAGCGGGAGGGGGAGTTCCTACAATGAGCAGTTCTTC
CASSPRTSGRGSSYNEQFF
>TRBJ1-2|few|.|TRBV27
TGTGCCAGCAGCCCCCCTGCGGGCTATGGCTACACCTTC
CASSPPAGYGYTF
>TRBJ1-5|.|.|TRBV4-2
TGTGCCAGCAGCTTGGACATGGGGGGCAATCAGCCCCAGCATTTT
CASSLDMGGNQPQHF
>TRBJ2-5|.|TRBD2|TRBV6-6
TGTGCCATACAGCGGGAGCCGACCCAAGAGACCCAGTACTTC
CAIQREPTQETQYF
>TRBJ2-1|once|.|TRBV29-1
TGCAGCGTTCGATCTAGATCCAATGAGCAGTTCTTC
CSVRSRSNEQFF
>TRBJ2-7|.|.|TRBV9
TGTGCCAGCAGCGTAGAAGAGTCCTACGAGCAGTACTTC
CASSVEESYEQYF
>TRBJ2-7|.|TRBD1|TRBV27
TGTGCCAGCAGTTCCACGACAGGGGTTATCGAGCAGTACTTC
CASSSTTGVIEQYF